This T cell receptor beta chain was observed in a study of blood T cell repertoires in COVID-19. Allocation to cohorts depended on clinical history reported by the participants. Before being deemed recovered, Cohort 3 donors had two negative PCRs, clearance, or symptom resolution. Deletions cut 6 bases from V and 7 bases from J, with 15 bases between. The CDR3 runs to 13 residues. Germline V lookup: CDR1 SNHLY, CDR2 FYNNEI. Original data processing: For nucleated cells, counts were estimated from reference gene primer amplification. This table comes from immunoSEQ multiplex PCR, and its TCRdb copy is limited to in-frame clones, with some not included. V and J calls and clone size follow that table, whereas D and trimming were derived from the DNA. The sample yields roughly 340,000 clones, around 91% seen once.

The sequenced sample consisted of PBMCs or T cells enriched from blood (not recorded which). The source is a man aged 18 to 29 who had recovered from COVID-19. This chain joins TRBV2 and TRBJ1-2; no clear D. The CDR3 nucleotides are TGTGCCAGCAGAGATCCCTACCTTGGTGGCTACACCTTC. This translates into CASRDPYLGGYTF. The variable domain in full, completed from reference TRBV2 and TRBJ1-2, reads EPEVTQTPSHQVTQMGQEVILRCVPISNHLYFYWYRQILGQKVEFLVSFYNNEISEKSEIFDDQFSVERPDGSNFTLKIRSTKLEDSAMYFCASRDPYLGGYTFGSGTRLTVV.